The clone carrying this TCR beta chain was seen a few times. Its specificity is not known. This sample stems from a study of T cells in Graves' hyperthyroidism and ophthalmopathy. RNA transcripts provided the source from which TCR beta CDR3 regions were amplified. The TCR CDR3 first-round RT-PCR relied on the HTBI primer set. TCRdb fed the multiplex PCR reads into MiXCR, producing one record per CDR3 protein. Of a few hundred thousand distinct CDR3 sequences listed, 35% to 55% are singletons. This CDR3 is 14 amino acids long. Per germline, CDR1 SQVTM and CDR2 ANQGSEA. Trimming took 4 bases from V and 2 from J; bases not matched to a gene: 7. Study outcomes and limitations: Most thyroid clonotypes that were expanded above 0.001 also turned up in blood. Model predictions of ophthalmopathy came a median about six months before onset.

Those patients with uncontrolled infection, other autoimmune disease, pregnancy or lactation were excluded. Diagnoses rested on clinical symptoms, serum thyroxine and TRAb, thyroid ultrasound and orbital computed tomography. The rearrangement links TRBV29-1 to TRBJ2-7; 8 bases match TRBD2. The material sequenced was peripheral blood or thyroid tissue (not recorded which). This receptor was obtained from an adult woman with Graves' disease, either hyperthyroidism or ophthalmopathy (not recorded which). This chain's CDR3 is CSVAGSGSPYEQYF. CDR3 in DNA: TGCAGCGTTGCGGGGAGCGGGAGTCCCTACGAGCAGTACTTC.